One sample yielded the 19 T cell receptor beta chains listed below, sequenced in a study of T-cell memory formation after mild COVID-19. TCRdb redid the calling of the 5' RACE reads with MiXCR, one entry per CDR3 protein. The sample comprises about 200,000 distinct CDR3 sequences, around 9.5% of which are singletons, and approximately 3.3% rests with the top ten. Sequencing was carried out using PBMCs or a T cell subset sorted from them (not recorded which). Receptors were obtained from a man aged 18 to 29 who had mild COVID-19 (a few samples of this study predate the infection). Cell type and time point are not known.

This clonotype was seen a handful of times. The chain joins TRBV11-2 to TRBJ1-1; D may be TRBD1 (5 bases). Deletions cut 4 bases from V and 6 bases from J, with 12 bases between. The CDR3 spans 13 residues. Germline V gene data show CDR1 as SGHAT and CDR2 as FQNNGV. CDR3 protein: CASSSSVGAEAFF. The DNA of the CDR3 is TGTGCCAGCAGCTCTTCCGTGGGGGCTGAAGCTTTCTTT.

This clonotype was seen ten or more times. The chain links TRBV7-2 to TRBJ2-3; D may be TRBD1 (5 bases). Per germline, CDR1 SGHTA and CDR2 FQGNSA. V lost 5 bases and J lost 6, with 15 bases in between. This CDR3 region has 14 residues. The CDR3 nucleotides are TGTGCCAGCAGCACCAAAGGACATCCGGATACGCAGTATTTT. Translated, it gives CASSTKGHPDTQYF.

This sequence joins TRBV6-1 and TRBJ1-1; D unresolved. Trimming left V 4 bases short and J 0 bases short, with 9 bases between. CDR1 MNHNS and CDR2 SASEGT come from the germline V gene. This CDR3 comprises 14 residues. For the CDR3, the DNA is TGTGCCAGCAGTGCCGTACAGCTGAACACTGAAGCTTTCTTT. This sequence encodes CASSAVQLNTEAFF.

This clonotype was seen at least ten times. This chain uses TRBV20-1 with TRBJ2-3, with 8 positions matching TRBD2. The CDR3 consists of 11 residues. J gave up 12 bases and V 6 bases, and 8 bases lay outside the gene matches. Germline lookup yields CDR1 DFQATT and CDR2 SNEGSKA (reference sequence). The chain's CDR3 is CSADTGGPQYF. In nucleotides, the CDR3 is TGCAGTGCGGATACGGGGGGGCCCCAGTATTTT.

This clonotype was seen only a few times. This chain links TRBV4-1 with TRBJ1-5; maybe TRBD1 (5 bases). The V end was cut by 1 base, the J end by 13 bases, with 26 bases between. The length of the CDR3 is 17 residues. The V gene's germline CDR1 is MGHRA and CDR2 YSYEKL. The CDR3 coding sequence is TGCGCCAGCAGCCAAGGGTTAGAGCCTCAGAAGGTGGGGCTTCAGCATTTT. Translated, it gives CASSQGLEPQKVGLQHF.

The V call is TRBV4-3, the J call TRBJ1-5; D gene uncertain. Looked up from germline, CDR1 is LGHNA and CDR2 is YSLEER. The CDR3 loop spans 16 amino acids. V was trimmed by 0 bases and J by 2 bases, leaving 11 bases between them. Here the CDR3 DNA reads TGCGCCAGCAGCCAAGATCATCTGGGCGGCAATCAGCCCCAGCATTTT. Translating gives CASSQDHLGGNQPQHF.

There are a few counts of this clonotype. The V call is TRBV6-6, the J call TRBJ2-5; D assignment may be TRBD1 or TRBD2 (5 bases each). The CDR3 spans 13 residues. Per germline, CDR1 MNHNY and CDR2 SVGAGI (reference sequence). Deletions cut 10 bases from V and 6 bases from J, with 18 bases between. CDR3 residues: CAIRLGDLQTQYF. The CDR3 DNA is TGTGCCATCCGCTTAGGGGACCTCCAGACCCAGTACTTC.

This chain links TRBV5-1 with TRBJ2-1; TRBD1 matches 10 bases. Germline V gene data show CDR1 as SGHRS and CDR2 as YFSETQ. V was clipped by 1 base and J by 3 bases; unmatched bases: 4. The CDR3 is 16 amino acids. The CDR3 loop reads CASSLLGQGVYNEQFF. CDR3 nucleotides: TGCGCCAGCAGCTTGTTAGGACAGGGGGTCTACAATGAGCAGTTCTTC. Full variable domain (outside the CDR3, taken from reference TRBV5-1 and TRBJ2-1): KAGVTQTPRYLIKTRGQQVTLSCSPISGHRSVSWYQQTPGQGLQFLFEYFSETQRNKGNFPGRFSGRQFSNSRSEMNVSTLELGDSALYLCASSLLGQGVYNEQFFGPGTRLTVL.

This clonotype was seen repeatedly, ten times or more. The gene calls are TRBV5-1 and TRBJ2-1; the D gene is possibly TRBD2 (5 bases). Germline V lookup: CDR1 SGHRS, CDR2 YFSETQ. The CDR3 has 16 residues. The V and J ends lost 3 bases and 3 bases respectively, with 16 bases between them. The CDR3 DNA follows: TGCGCCAGCAGCTGGGAGACGACCCTAGGCTACAATGAGCAGTTCTTC. Amino acid sequence: CASSWETTLGYNEQFF.

This clonotype showed up just a few times. The V and J genes are TRBV4-3 and TRBJ2-1, with D perhaps TRBD2 (6 bases). CDR3 length: 14 residues. The germline V and J ends were trimmed by 1 base and 6 bases, with 10 bases remaining between them. The germline CDR1 and CDR2 sequences are LGHNA and YSLEER. CDR3 bases: TGCGCCAGCAGCCAAGGGAAGCGGGTCAATGAGCAGTTCTTC. Amino acid sequence: CASSQGKRVNEQFF.

V usage is TRBV6-1 and J usage is TRBJ2-7; 8 nucleotides agree with TRBD1. Trimming cost V 3 bases and J 6 bases; bases outside gene matches: 4. This CDR3 contains 13 residues. Germline values: CDR1 MNHNS, CDR2 SASEGT. The CDR3 nucleotides are TGTGCCAGCAGTGAGACAGGGGCCGGCGAGCAGTACTTC. Its protein is CASSETGAGEQYF.

This clonotype was seen a handful of times. The chain carries TRBV5-1 and TRBJ2-3, with D tentatively TRBD2 (6 bases). Germline CDR1 is SGHRS and CDR2 is YFSETQ. V shed 3 bases and J shed 5 bases, with 16 bases lying between them. The CDR3 runs 15 residues. The CDR3 DNA sequence: TGCGCCAGCAGCTCACTGACTAGTTTGGGAGATACGCAGTATTTT. This translates into CASSSLTSLGDTQYF.

This clonotype came up a few times. The V call is TRBV28, the J call TRBJ1-1; D is uncertain. V lost 2 bases and J lost 4, with 14 bases in between. This CDR3 contains 15 residues. Looked up from germline, CDR1 is MDHEN and CDR2 is SYDVKM. The CDR3 coding sequence is TGTGCCAGCAGTTTAATTGACGCAGTTGGCACTGAAGCTTTCTTT. Residues: CASSLIDAVGTEAFF.

This clonotype was seen a handful of times. The genes are TRBV7-9 and TRBJ2-1, with D tentatively TRBD1 (7 bases). Germline V gene data show CDR1 as SEHNR and CDR2 as FQNEAQ (reference sequence). This CDR3 region has 14 residues. Trimming left V 7 bases short and J 3 bases short, with 13 bases between. The CDR3 nucleotides are TGTGCCAGCACAGGGGGGAGTGTCTACAATGAGCAGTTCTTC. It is translated as CASTGGSVYNEQFF.

The table lists this clonotype with a few counts. The CDR3 loop reads CSAIERTDTQYF. The CDR3 DNA reads as TGCAGTGCTATCGAGAGAACAGATACGCAGTATTTT. The V gene is TRBV20-1, the J gene TRBJ2-3; no firm D call. Germline-derived CDR1 and CDR2 are DFQATT and SNEGSKA (reference sequence). This CDR3 region has 12 residues. Deletions cut 4 bases from V and 3 bases from J, with 8 bases between.

This chain uses TRBV10-3 with TRBJ2-7, with a weak D call TRBD1 (6 bases). Germline assignment: CDR1 ENHRY and CDR2 SYGVKD. V lost 8 bases and J lost 5, with 19 bases in between. The CDR3 runs to 14 residues. DNA of the CDR3: TGTGCCATCTCGCATAAACAGGGCCTCGACGAGCAGTACTTC. It codes for CAISHKQGLDEQYF.

The V and J genes are TRBV7-2 and TRBJ1-2; 9 positions match TRBD1. Germline values: CDR1 SGHTA, CDR2 FQGNSA. Trimming at V came to 7 bases and at J to 3 bases, leaving 9 bases not matched to a gene. The CDR3 contains 15 residues. The CDR3: CASNAHRGLDYGYTF. CDR3 sequence (DNA): TGTGCCAGCAACGCACACAGGGGGCTAGACTATGGCTACACCTTC.

This clonotype has at least ten counts. The chain employs TRBV7-6 and TRBJ2-1, with 8 nucleotides matching TRBD2. The V gene end was trimmed by 0 bases and the J gene end by 7 bases; junction bases not matched to a gene: 8. Looked up from germline, CDR1 is SGHVS and CDR2 is FNYEAQ. The CDR3 sequence is 16 residues long. CDR3 region: CASSLAYRGGRNEQFF. In DNA, the CDR3 is TGTGCCAGCAGCTTAGCGTACCGGGGGGGCCGAAATGAGCAGTTCTTC.

The chain employs TRBV7-2 and TRBJ2-1; maybe TRBD1 (7 bases). The V gene's germline CDR1 is SGHTA and CDR2 FQGNSA. The V gene lost 5 bases and the J gene lost 0 bases, with 14 bases spanning the gap. The CDR3 spans 16 residues. CDR3 in DNA: TGTGCCAGCAGCCCGTCGCAGGGGGGCTCCTACAATGAGCAGTTCTTC. Amino acid sequence: CASSPSQGGSYNEQFF.